The 6 T cell receptor beta chains reported below all come from one sample, sequenced in a study of metastatic and nonmetastatic thyroid tumors. No patient received treatment before thyroid surgery. Using MiXCR, TCRdb reanalyzed the PCR reads. The data hold 20,000 to 30,000 clones, with approximately 21% observed a single time. The sample consisted of blood. These receptors were taken from a male donor with papillary thyroid cancer or a benign thyroid nodule (not recorded which). Some clones in this sample may be carry-over from other donors' samples.

In its sample, this clone ranks as medium-sized. The J gene is TRBJ2-6, the V gene TRBV4-2, with TRBD2 identical over 7 bases. The germline V gene encodes CDR1 LGHNA and CDR2 YNFKEQ. CDR3 length: 16 residues. Trimming at V came to 0 bases and at J to 2 bases, leaving 1 base not matched to a gene. CDR3 region: CASSQDGGAGANVLTF. CDR3 bases: TGTGCCAGCAGCCAAGATGGGGGGGCTGGGGCCAACGTCCTGACTTTC.

This clone occurred a few times. The CDR3 region has the DNA TGCAGCGTGGGGAGACAGTACAATAACTATGGCTACACCTTC. Translation: CSVGRQYNNYGYTF. The V gene is TRBV29-1, the J gene TRBJ1-2; the D gene is possibly TRBD1 (5 bases). With 6 bases removed from V and 1 base from J, the gap between germline ends came to 15 bases. This CDR3 is built from 14 residues. The germline CDR1 and CDR2 sequences are SQVTM and ANQGSEA.

This clone appeared a few times. The J gene is TRBJ1-1, the V gene TRBV2; the D is unclear. Germline CDR1 SNHLY, CDR2 FYNNEI. The CDR3 consists of 14 residues. V was cut by 11 bases and J by 0 bases, with 16 bases left in between. The CDR3 DNA follows: TGTGCCTGCATCGGGGTCATCTTGAACACTGAAGCTTTCTTT. Translated, it gives CACIGVILNTEAFF.

With regard to this clone: A junction end diverges from the germline sequence, so it may reflect a read error. The rearrangement uses TRBV11-3 and TRBJ2-3, with D perhaps given as TRBD1 or TRBD2 (5 bases each). This CDR3 contains 14 residues. Germline CDR1 and CDR2: SGHNT and YENEEA. In nucleotides, the CDR3 is TGTGCCAGCAGCTTTATCGGGGCAATAGATACGAAGTATTTT. Its translation: CASSFIGAIDTKYF.

This clone has a count of ten or more. V usage is TRBV19 and J usage is TRBJ2-7; 9 bases are shared with TRBD1. From germline, CDR1 is LNHDA and CDR2 SQIVND (reference sequence). The CDR3 consists of 14 residues. Losses at the gene ends were 2 bases for V and 3 bases for J; bases not matched to a gene: 2. This CDR3 is CASSIRDRVYEQYF. As DNA, the CDR3 is TGTGCCAGTAGTATACGGGACAGGGTCTACGAGCAGTACTTC.

This clone showed up many times. The chain employs TRBV19 and TRBJ2-1; D call uncertain. The V gene lost 4 bases and the J gene lost 7 bases, with 14 bases spanning the gap. The germline CDR1 and CDR2 sequences are LNHDA and SQIVND (reference sequence). This CDR3 has 14 amino acids. The CDR3 region is CASSTGVGWNEQFF. The CDR3 coding sequence is TGTGCCAGTAGTACCGGAGTAGGATGGAATGAGCAGTTCTTC.